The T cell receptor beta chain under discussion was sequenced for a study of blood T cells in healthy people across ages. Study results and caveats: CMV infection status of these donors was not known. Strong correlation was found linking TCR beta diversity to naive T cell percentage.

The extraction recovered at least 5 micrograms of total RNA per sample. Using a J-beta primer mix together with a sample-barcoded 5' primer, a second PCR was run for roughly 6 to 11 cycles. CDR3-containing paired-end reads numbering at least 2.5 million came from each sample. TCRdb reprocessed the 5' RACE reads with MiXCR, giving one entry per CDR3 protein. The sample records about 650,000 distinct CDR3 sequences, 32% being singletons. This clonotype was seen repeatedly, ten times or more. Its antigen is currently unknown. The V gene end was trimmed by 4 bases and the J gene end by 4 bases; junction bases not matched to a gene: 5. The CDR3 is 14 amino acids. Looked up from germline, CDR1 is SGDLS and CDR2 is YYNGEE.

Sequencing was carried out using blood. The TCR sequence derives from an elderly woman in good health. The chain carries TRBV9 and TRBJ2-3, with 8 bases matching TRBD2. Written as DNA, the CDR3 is TGTGCCAGCAGCTCGGGGGGGGTGGCAGATACGCAGTATTTT. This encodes CASSSGGVADTQYF.